Shown below are 3 T cell receptor beta chains from a single sample sequenced in a study of T cell responses to AZD1222 COVID-19 vaccine. The method was immunoSEQ multiplex PCR; TCRdb's version includes in-frame clones alone and lacks a portion of them. The sample holds 90,000 to 130,000 clones, about 87% seen once. The sequences come from peripheral blood, collected on day 0 of AZD1222 vaccination. Receptors originate from an adult in good health.

CDR3 coding DNA: TGTGCCAGCAGAGCAATCCCCGAGGGGCGATGGAGCGGGGAGCTGTTTTTT. It specifies CASRAIPEGRWSGELFF. The chain joins TRBV3-1 (or the pseudogene TRBV3-2) to TRBJ2-2; D may be TRBD1 or TRBD2 (5 bases each). This CDR3 has 17 amino acids. CDR1 LGHDT and CDR2 YNNKEL come from the germline V gene (reference sequence). V lost 6 bases and J lost 7, with 24 bases in between.

As concerns this clone: The junction and the germline gene differ at one end; a read error may be behind it. This rearrangement joins TRBV5-6 to TRBJ2-2; a possible D gene is TRBD2 (6 bases). CDR3 length: 12 amino acids. From germline, CDR1 is SGHDT and CDR2 YYEEEE. Here the CDR3 reads CASRLEGGELFF. The CDR3 region has the DNA TGTGCCAGCAGATTGGAGGGCGGGGAGCTGTTTTTT.

This clone was observed a single time. V and J are TRBV19 and TRBJ2-1; 10 nucleotides match TRBD2. Per the germline V gene, CDR1 is LNHDA and CDR2 is SQIVND (reference sequence). The CDR3 totals 16 residues. V was pared by 7 bases and J by 0 bases, with 6 bases of the junction left unmatched. CDR3 in amino acids: CASNNVAGGSYNEQFF. The CDR3 DNA reads as TGTGCCAGTAATAACGTAGCGGGAGGCTCCTACAATGAGCAGTTCTTC.